This T cell receptor beta chain was captured in a study of post-analysis software for immune sequencing data. Whole-study findings and limits: Normalized Chao1 diversity was significantly lower in multiple sclerosis patients than in controls. Controls showed lower frequencies than patients for roughly five TRBV segments, and TRBV5-6, TRBV5-1 and TRBV20-1 were among these.

The CDR3 sequence is 14 residues long. The V and J ends lost 4 bases and 1 base respectively, with 10 bases between them. Germline lookup yields CDR1 DFQATT and CDR2 SNEGSKA (reference sequence). Regarding this clonotype: The antigen is not known.

cDNA libraries of TCR beta carried unique molecular identifiers. TCRdb independently ran MiXCR on the PCR reads; one entry per CDR3 protein. Among approximately 730,000 distinct CDR3 sequences, 25% to 30% were seen once, and the ten largest hold 0.55% to 0.65%. V and J are TRBV20-1 and TRBJ2-2, with D hard to call. The clonotype was recovered from a girl aged 5 to 17 with multiple sclerosis. The sample comprised blood. The CDR3 nucleotides are TGCAGTGCTAAGGACGGAATGAACACCGGGGAGCTGTTTTTT. This gives the protein CSAKDGMNTGELFF.